The 26 T cell receptor beta chains below come from one sample, sequenced in a study of cytotoxic CD8 clonotypes in ibrutinib-treated CLL. Only in-frame clones appear in the TCRdb table, and some are missing; sequencing was by immunoSEQ multiplex PCR. This sample yields under 200,000 clones, of which roughly 80% are seen a single time; roughly 2% belongs to the top ten. The sample was PBMCs, taken after 12 months of ibrutinib treatment. All receptors derive from a human donor with chronic lymphocytic leukemia.

This clone showed up just once. The gene calls are TRBV5-1 and TRBJ2-5; TRBD2 is a possible D gene (6 bases). Germline CDR1 reads SGHRS; CDR2 reads YFSETQ. The V end lost 0 bases, the J end lost 3 bases, and 15 bases lay between the germline ends. This CDR3 comprises 16 residues. The CDR3 reads CASSLEGRVAEETQYF. The CDR3 DNA sequence: TGCGCCAGCAGCTTGGAAGGCAGGGTAGCGGAAGAGACCCAGTACTTC.

The chain links TRBV28 to TRBJ2-7, with D possibly TRBD1 on 6 matching bases. The CDR3 runs 15 residues. Germline V lookup: CDR1 MDHEN, CDR2 SYDVKM. The V end lost 3 bases, the J end lost 4 bases, and 16 bases lay between the germline ends. The CDR3 spells CASSFVSQGSYEQYF. The CDR3 nucleotides read TGTGCCAGCAGTTTCGTCTCACAGGGATCTTACGAGCAGTACTTC.

This chain joins TRBV28 and TRBJ1-4; D unresolved. V was trimmed by 1 base and J by 7 bases, leaving 16 bases between them. The CDR3 totals 16 residues. Germline CDR1 MDHEN, CDR2 SYDVKM. The CDR3 is CASSLFLSGMGEKLFF. Written as DNA, the CDR3 is TGTGCCAGCAGTTTATTCCTTTCGGGAATGGGTGAAAAACTGTTTTTT. The complete variable domain, with remaining parts taken from reference TRBV28 and TRBJ1-4, reads DVKVTQSSRYLVKRTGEKVFLECVQDMDHENMFWYRQDPGLGLRLIYFSYDVKMKEKGDIPEGYSVSREKKERFSLILESASTNQTSMYLCASSLFLSGMGEKLFFGSGTQLSVL.

The chain uses TRBV19 and TRBJ2-5, with D unresolved. Trimming stripped 3 bases from V and 1 base from J, with 12 bases between. This CDR3 comprises 15 residues. Germline-derived CDR1 and CDR2 are LNHDA and SQIVND (reference sequence). In DNA form, the CDR3 reads TGTGCCAGTAGTATTACGGGTTCGGGCCAAGAGACCCAGTACTTC. Translating it yields CASSITGSGQETQYF.

This chain uses TRBV7-2 with TRBJ1-2; a weak D match, TRBD1 (5 bases). CDR1 and CDR2 (germline): SGHTA, FQGNSA. This CDR3 has 15 amino acids. Trimming took off 3 bases at V and 2 bases at J, with 13 bases between the two ends. The CDR3 here is CASSFSGRGNYGYTF. CDR3 DNA sequence: TGTGCCAGCAGCTTCTCTGGGCGGGGCAACTATGGCTACACCTTC.

With respect to this clone: Relative to the germline gene, one junction end is altered; a read error may explain this. V is TRBV11-3 and J is TRBJ1-2, with 9 bases identical to TRBD1. The CDR3 is 15 residues long. In germline, CDR1 is SGHNT, CDR2 YENEEA. The CDR3 nucleotides are TGCGCCAGCAGCCCCGGGACAGGGTTTAACTATGGCTACACCTTC. This encodes CASSPGTGFNYGYTF.

The CDR3, as DNA: TGTGCCAGCAGCTTGGAGGCGGGGACCTCCTACGAGCAGTACTTC. This gives the protein CASSLEAGTSYEQYF. The V call is TRBV5-6, the J call TRBJ2-7; possibly TRBD2 for D (6 bases). The CDR3 contains 15 residues. CDR1 is SGHDT, CDR2 YYEEEE, per germline. Trimming stripped 0 bases from V and 0 bases from J, with 10 bases between.

The gene calls are TRBV6-5 and TRBJ2-1; 11 nucleotides line up with TRBD2. V lost 2 bases to trimming and J lost 6 bases; unmatched junction nucleotides: 6. The germline V gene has CDR1 MNHEY and CDR2 SVGAGI. This CDR3 spans 16 amino acids. The CDR3 nucleotides read TGTGCCAGCAGTTACGTAGCGGGGGGGCTAGGCAATGAGCAGTTCTTC. This codes for CASSYVAGGLGNEQFF.

The rearrangement uses TRBV4-3 and TRBJ1-1, with D hard to call. CDR1 is LGHNA, CDR2 YSLEER, per germline. The CDR3 runs 14 residues. Deletions cut 8 bases from V and 1 base from J, with 14 bases between. The CDR3 sequence is CASAADWKNTEAFF. The CDR3 DNA reads as TGCGCCAGCGCCGCGGACTGGAAGAACACTGAAGCTTTCTTT.

This clone appeared a few times. The rearrangement joins TRBV7-8 to TRBJ1-2; D call uncertain. The CDR3 length is 13 residues. Trimming pared 5 bases from V and 6 bases from J, leaving 13 bases between. Germline V gene data show CDR1 as SGHVS and CDR2 as FQNEAQ. The CDR3 bases are TGTGCCAGCAGCCTGGGCGGGATTGATGGCTACACCTTC. It encodes CASSLGGIDGYTF.

This chain joins TRBV2 and TRBJ1-1; D is perhaps TRBD1 (5 bases). CDR3 length: 11 amino acids. Germline V gene lookup returns CDR1 SNHLY and CDR2 FYNNEI. Trimming cost V 3 bases and J 10 bases, with 9 bases left between them. The CDR3 DNA reads TGTGCCAGCAGTGATGGGGGGGGAGCTTTCTTT. As protein: CASSDGGGAFF.

This rearrangement joins TRBV4-1 to TRBJ2-3; the D is unclear. The CDR3 extends over 13 amino acids. Germline V gene sequence: CDR1 MGHRA, CDR2 YSYEKL. V dropped 0 bases and J dropped 10 bases, with 11 bases sitting between them. CDR3 in DNA: TGCGCCAGCAGCCAAGATCTATCCCTCCCGCAGTATTTT. Encoded protein: CASSQDLSLPQYF.

V usage is TRBV18 and J usage is TRBJ2-3; maybe TRBD1 (6 bases). The germline V gene encodes CDR1 KGHSH and CDR2 LQKENI. V dropped 2 bases and J dropped 7 bases, with 22 bases sitting between them. CDR3 size: 17 residues. The CDR3, as DNA: TGTGCCAGCTCACCAAGCGTGGCACAGGGTCTAACGAATACGCAGTATTTT. Its protein product is CASSPSVAQGLTNTQYF.

The CDR3 is CASSPGPPGRNHSPLHF. CDR3 sequence (DNA): TGTGCCAGCTCACCGGGACCCCCGGGACGGAATCATTCACCCCTCCACTTT. The rearrangement links TRBV18 to TRBJ1-6, with D perhaps matching TRBD1 (5 bases). Germline V lookup: CDR1 KGHSH, CDR2 LQKENI. The V end was cut by 3 bases, the J end by 8 bases, with 20 bases between. The CDR3 spans 17 residues. Using reference TRBV18 and TRBJ1-6 for the parts outside the CDR3, the full variable domain is NAGVMQNPRHLVRRRGQEARLRCSPMKGHSHVYWYRQLPEEGLKFMVYLQKENIIDESGMPKERFSAEFPKEGPSILRIQQVVRGDSAAYFCASSPGPPGRNHSPLHFGNGTRLTVT.

J is TRBJ1-2 and V is TRBV7-8, with unresolved D. The germline gives CDR1 SGHVS, CDR2 FQNEAQ. The CDR3 consists of 13 residues. V shed 2 bases and J shed 1 base, with 5 bases lying between them. The CDR3, as DNA: TGTGCCAGCAGCTTAATGGTTAACTATGGCTACACCTTC. Amino acids: CASSLMVNYGYTF.

V usage is TRBV6-6 and J usage is TRBJ1-1; D is ambiguous. Trimming left V 5 bases short and J 5 bases short, with 6 bases between. This CDR3 region has 11 residues. CDR1 and CDR2 from the germline V gene are MNHNY and SVGAGI (reference sequence). The CDR3 here is CASSPGTEAFF. The CDR3 bases are TGTGCCAGCAGTCCCGGGACTGAAGCTTTCTTT.

The chain couples TRBV29-1 to TRBJ2-1, with TRBD1 as a possible D gene (7 bases). CDR3 length: 18 residues. The germline V and J ends were trimmed by 5 bases and 3 bases, with 26 bases remaining between them. CDR1 SQVTM and CDR2 ANQGSEA come from the germline V gene. CDR3 residues: CSVTDVQAGGHLYNEQFF. CDR3 nucleotides: TGCAGCGTTACTGACGTCCAGGCAGGGGGGCACCTCTACAATGAGCAGTTCTTC.

This clone appeared a single time. This chain links TRBV6-5 with TRBJ2-1; D is unresolved. The CDR3 is 12 amino acids. V was cut by 6 bases and J by 7 bases, with 10 bases left in between. Per germline, CDR1 MNHEY and CDR2 SVGAGI. The CDR3 protein is CASSHNPNEQFF. The DNA of the CDR3 is TGTGCCAGCAGCCATAATCCGAATGAGCAGTTCTTC.

V and J are TRBV25-1 and TRBJ1-4; no clear D. V gave up 0 bases and J gave up 8 bases, with 13 bases separating them. The germline CDR1 and CDR2 sequences are MGHDK and SYGVNS. There are 15 residues in the CDR3. The CDR3 DNA is TGTGCCAGCAGTGAATATACGGGCATAAGCGAAAAACTGTTTTTT. Translating gives CASSEYTGISEKLFF.

The chain carries TRBV6-5 and TRBJ1-2; unclear D gene. The V end lost 2 bases, the J end lost 1 base, and 11 bases lay between the germline ends. Per the germline V gene, CDR1 is MNHEY and CDR2 is SVGAGI. The CDR3 is 15 residues long. The CDR3 nucleotides read TGTGCCAGCAGTTACCGGAGCGGGAGTAACTATGGCTACACCTTC. It codes for CASSYRSGSNYGYTF.

This chain joins TRBV7-6 and TRBJ2-7; 10 bases match TRBD2. The germline V gene encodes CDR1 SGHVS and CDR2 FNYEAQ. The CDR3 is 16 amino acids. With V trimmed by 5 bases and J by 5 bases, 12 bases remained unmatched. This chain's CDR3 is CASSPWTSGSPHEQYF. The DNA of the CDR3 is TGTGCCAGCAGCCCCTGGACTAGCGGAAGTCCCCACGAGCAGTACTTC.

The chain joins TRBV5-4 to TRBJ2-2; weak D call: TRBD2 (6 bases). There are 16 residues in the CDR3. Germline CDR1 SGHNT, CDR2 YYREEE (reference sequence). Trimming stripped 0 bases from V and 4 bases from J, with 13 bases between. The CDR3 DNA follows: TGTGCCAGCAGCTTGGCCGGGGGTTCCCCCACCGGGGAGCTGTTTTTT. Protein: CASSLAGGSPTGELFF.

The table lists this clone with a few counts. The chain couples TRBV4-1 to TRBJ1-1; 11 bases match TRBD1. The V and J ends lost 4 bases and 0 bases, in that order; junction bases with no gene match: 7. Germline CDR1 reads MGHRA; CDR2 reads YSYEKL. The CDR3 has 17 amino acids. The CDR3 DNA follows: TGCGCCAGCAGCCCCCGGACAGGGGGCACCATGAACACTGAAGCTTTCTTT. Translation gives CASSPRTGGTMNTEAFF.

The chain couples TRBV27 to TRBJ2-3; D remains ambiguous. Deletions cut 6 bases from V and 7 bases from J, with 8 bases between. Germline V gene data show CDR1 as MNHEY and CDR2 as SMNVEV (reference sequence). The CDR3 consists of 11 residues. CDR3 in amino acids: CASRSFHTQYF. The DNA of the CDR3 is TGTGCCAGCAGGTCCTTTCATACGCAGTATTTT.

The CDR3 nucleotides read TGTGCCAGCAGCTCCGGACAGGATCTGGTCTTCTGGTACAATGAGCAGTTCTTC. As protein: CASSSGQDLVFWYNEQFF. The V call is TRBV5-6, the J call TRBJ2-1; 7 bases are shared with TRBD1. Germline V gene data show CDR1 as SGHDT and CDR2 as YYEEEE. The length of the CDR3 is 18 residues. V dropped 3 bases and J dropped 4; count of bases not matched to a gene: 16.

The sample holds one count of this clone. The genes are TRBV5-5 and TRBJ2-7, with TRBD1 identical over 8 bases. V shed 0 bases, J shed 7 bases, and the junction held 12 bases outside the gene matches. CDR3 size: 16 residues. Per germline, CDR1 SGHKS and CDR2 YYEKEE (reference sequence). The DNA of the CDR3 is TGTGCCAGCAGCTTGGGGCATGGACAGGGTATGGGAGAGCAGTACTTC. Its protein is CASSLGHGQGMGEQYF. Using reference TRBV5-5 and TRBJ2-7 for the parts outside the CDR3, the full variable domain is DAGVTQSPTHLIKTRGQQVTLRCSPISGHKSVSWYQQVLGQGPQFIFQYYEKEERGRGNFPDRFSARQFPNYSSELNVNALLLGDSALYLCASSLGHGQGMGEQYFGPGTRLTVT.